Below, one TCR beta chain is given with its context. Its antigen remains unidentified. TCRdb fed the 5' RACE reads into MiXCR, producing one record per CDR3 protein. The table shows around 1.7 million distinct CDR3 sequences, with roughly 35% occurring only once. CDR3 size: 14 residues. V lost 11 bases to trimming and J lost 3 bases, with 16 bases between them. Germline V gives CDR1 ENHRY, CDR2 SYGVKD. The sample is drawn from a study of identical twins. Findings of the study overall: Less excess twin sharing appeared in beta out-of-frame sequences. Fewer insertions marked abundant cord blood beta clonotypes; young adult naive trended weakly, memory not at all.

This chain links TRBV10-3 with TRBJ2-2, with D possibly TRBD2 on 7 matching bases. The receptor comes from a newborn girl in good health. Sequenced: cord blood. The CDR3 is CAARRGADTGELFF. As DNA, the CDR3 is TGTGCCGCACGACGGGGGGCAGACACCGGGGAGCTGTTTTTT.